One sample yielded the 19 T cell receptor beta chains listed below, sequenced in a study of cytomegalovirus exposure and HLA in healthy donors (dated by TCRdb to between 2016 and 2019). Library construction relied on the immunoSEQ multiplex PCR assay. For the multiplex PCR, a mixture combining 60 forward primers for TCR Vbeta segments and 13 reverse primers for TCR Jbeta segments was used. TCRdb took over this immuneACCESS table, retaining in-frame rearrangements with V and J assigned. Such tables are incomplete; in checked studies, under half of the missing clones stem from an unresolved V gene, and the remainder is unexplained. The sample contains roughly 82,000 clones, approximately 77% of them found a single time. Around 10% of the sample rests with the top ten. The sample was PBMCs. The source of these receptors is a woman in her forties in good health and CMV-seropositive.

The V gene is TRBV6-1, the J gene TRBJ1-1, with D maybe TRBD1 (5 bases). The CDR3 runs 15 residues. V gave up 7 bases and J gave up 5 bases, with 20 bases separating them. Germline V gene sequence: CDR1 MNHNS, CDR2 SASEGT. CDR3 sequence: CASIFVVSRGTEAFF. The CDR3 DNA reads as TGTGCCAGCATTTTTGTGGTCAGTAGGGGAACTGAAGCTTTCTTT.

There are a few counts of this clone. V usage is TRBV19 and J usage is TRBJ2-5, with a possible D match to TRBD2 (6 bases). V gave up 3 bases and J gave up 6 bases, with 8 bases separating them. The CDR3 extends over 12 amino acids. Germline V gene lookup returns CDR1 LNHDA and CDR2 SQIVND (reference sequence). The CDR3 region is CASSIGSKTQYF. DNA of the CDR3: TGTGCCAGTAGTATCGGGAGTAAGACCCAGTACTTC.

The rearrangement links TRBV18 to TRBJ1-6; D unresolved. CDR1 is KGHSH, CDR2 LQKENI, per germline. The germline V and J ends were trimmed by 3 bases and 9 bases, with 12 bases remaining between them. This CDR3 region has 14 residues. The CDR3 region has the DNA TGTGCCAGCTCACCGGCGGTGGGGAGTTCACCCCTCCACTTT. Its translation is CASSPAVGSSPLHF.

The chain is built from TRBV29-1 and TRBJ1-3; possibly TRBD1 for D (6 bases). Germline assignment: CDR1 SQVTM and CDR2 ANQGSEA. This CDR3 region has 13 residues. Trimming removed 8 bases from V and 0 bases from J, with 11 bases in between. The CDR3: CSPDRYSGNTIYF. In DNA form, the CDR3 reads TGCAGCCCTGACAGGTACTCTGGAAACACCATATATTTT.

In this sample, this clone turned up a few times. The chain is built from TRBV6-5 and TRBJ2-7; D uncertain. Germline values: CDR1 MNHEY, CDR2 SVGAGI. The CDR3 has 13 residues. V lost 2 bases to trimming and J lost 3 bases, with 8 bases between them. Here the CDR3 DNA reads TGTGCCAGCAGTTACGAGGAAGACTACGAGCAGTACTTC. Translating it yields CASSYEEDYEQYF.

The sample holds a few counts of this clone. CDR3 bases: TGTGCCAGTAGTATGAGCGGGATAAACACTGAAGCTTTCTTT. This encodes CASSMSGINTEAFF. The V gene is TRBV19, the J gene TRBJ1-1; D is unresolved. The CDR3 loop spans 14 amino acids. Trimming left V 3 bases short and J 2 bases short, with 10 bases between. Germline V gene data show CDR1 as LNHDA and CDR2 as SQIVND (reference sequence).

There are a few counts of this clone. At one end, the junction sequence differs from germline, possibly due to a read error. The chain links TRBV5-6 to TRBJ1-2; 7 bases line up with TRBD1. Germline CDR1 and CDR2: SGHDT and YYEEEE. This CDR3 is built from 15 residues. The CDR3 spells CASSIRDRGTYGYPF. DNA of the CDR3: TGTGCCAGCAGCATACGGGACAGAGGGACCTATGGCTACCCCTTC. Full variable domain (remainder filled in from reference TRBV5-6 and TRBJ1-2): DAGVTQSPTHLIKTRGQQVTLRCSPKSGHDTVSWYQQALGQGPQFIFQYYEEEERQRGNFPDRFSGHQFPNYSSELNVNALLLGDSALYLCASSIRDRGTYGYPFGSGTRLTVV.

This chain uses TRBV18 with TRBJ2-7, with 14 bases matching TRBD2. The CDR3 runs 15 residues. With 3 bases clipped from V and 8 bases from J, the junction kept 6 bases outside the gene matches. CDR1 and CDR2 (germline): KGHSH, LQKENI. The CDR3 loop reads CASSPPGLAGAQQYF. As DNA, the CDR3 is TGTGCCAGCTCACCTCCGGGACTAGCGGGAGCGCAGCAGTACTTC.

The gene calls are TRBV7-8 and TRBJ1-2; tentatively, D is TRBD1 (5 bases). This CDR3 comprises 13 residues. The V gene's germline CDR1 is SGHVS and CDR2 FQNEAQ. V lost 6 bases, J lost 7 bases, and 15 bases lay in between. CDR3: CASRSEGMGGYTF. CDR3 DNA sequence: TGTGCCAGCAGGTCGGAGGGGATGGGTGGCTACACCTTC.

The chain is built from TRBV10-1 and TRBJ2-7; TRBD1 matches at 7 bases. The germline V gene has CDR1 WNHNN and CDR2 SYGVQD (reference sequence). The CDR3 covers 13 residues. V was pared by 6 bases and J by 5 bases, with 7 bases of the junction left unmatched. CDR3 DNA sequence: TGCGCCAGCAGCACCGGACAGGACCACGAGCAGTACTTC. As protein: CASSTGQDHEQYF.

The chain carries TRBV7-9 and TRBJ1-4; D not certain. There are 14 residues in the CDR3. CDR1 and CDR2 (germline): SEHNR, FQNEAQ (reference sequence). Deletions cut 4 bases from V and 3 bases from J, with 9 bases between. Here the CDR3 reads CASSSRVSNEKLFF. CDR3 DNA sequence: TGTGCCAGCAGCTCCCGGGTTTCTAATGAAAAACTGTTTTTT.

V usage is TRBV6-4 and J usage is TRBJ1-5; no reliable D call. The V gene lost 6 bases and the J gene lost 6 bases, with 12 bases spanning the gap. This CDR3 spans 13 amino acids. Germline V lookup: CDR1 MRHNA, CDR2 SNTAGT. The CDR3 DNA reads as TGTGCCAGCAGCGCCTCGGAGTCTCAGCCCCAGCATTTT. It encodes CASSASESQPQHF.

This sequence joins TRBV9 and TRBJ2-3; D gene uncertain. V was shortened by 5 bases and J by 9 bases, with 13 bases between the two germline ends. This CDR3 has 12 residues. In germline, CDR1 is SGDLS, CDR2 YYNGEE. The CDR3 DNA reads as TGTGCCAGCAGACCCTCGCTTAGCACGCAGTATTTT. Translated, it gives CASRPSLSTQYF.

This clone was detected a few times. The chain joins TRBV6-5 to TRBJ2-2, with TRBD1 matching 8 bases. CDR3 length: 13 residues. J was trimmed by 9 bases and V by 5 bases; bases with no gene match: 5. Germline V gives CDR1 MNHEY, CDR2 SVGAGI. In nucleotides, the CDR3 is TGTGCCAGCAGTCCCAGGGGGCCTAGGGAGCTGTTTTTT. This encodes CASSPRGPRELFF.

This clone was seen more than once but under ten times. This chain uses TRBV29-1 with TRBJ1-1; D not resolved. Germline CDR1 reads SQVTM; CDR2 reads ANQGSEA. V was clipped by 4 bases and J by 8 bases, with 8 bases between them. CDR3 size: 10 residues. The CDR3 bases are TGCAGCGTTGTGGAGAAAGAAGCTTTCTTT. Encoded protein: CSVVEKEAFF.

The chain employs TRBV30 and TRBJ1-2, with 8 bases lining up with TRBD1. There are 15 residues in the CDR3. CDR1 and CDR2 (germline): GTSNPN, SVGIG (reference sequence). Trimming removed 4 bases from V and 4 bases from J; junction bases left unmatched: 11. The CDR3 spells CAWTDRGGSTYGYTF. Here the CDR3 DNA reads TGTGCCTGGACCGACAGGGGTGGAAGTACCTATGGCTACACCTTC.

The genes are TRBV5-6 and TRBJ1-5, with D hard to call. Trimming removed 2 bases at V and 6 bases at J, with 12 bases between. CDR3 length equals 14 residues. Germline V gives CDR1 SGHDT, CDR2 YYEEEE. The CDR3 DNA reads as TGTGCCAGCAGCTTTCCCGGTGCAGGTCAGCCCCAGCATTTT. Translating gives CASSFPGAGQPQHF. Complete variable domain (other parts from reference TRBV5-6 and TRBJ1-5): DAGVTQSPTHLIKTRGQQVTLRCSPKSGHDTVSWYQQALGQGPQFIFQYYEEEERQRGNFPDRFSGHQFPNYSSELNVNALLLGDSALYLCASSFPGAGQPQHFGDGTRLSIL.

V gene TRBV5-4 combines with J gene TRBJ2-3, with 7 bases matching TRBD2. This CDR3 spans 15 amino acids. With V trimmed by 0 bases and J by 2 bases, 3 bases remained unmatched. CDR1 SGHNT and CDR2 YYREEE come from the germline V gene (reference sequence). This chain's CDR3 is CASSLVGGTTDTQYF. The CDR3 nucleotides read TGTGCCAGCAGCTTGGTCGGGGGGACCACAGATACGCAGTATTTT.

The V call is TRBV10-3, the J call TRBJ2-3, with a possible D match to TRBD1 (7 bases). Trimming left V 7 bases short and J 0 bases short, with 14 bases between. The CDR3 is made up of 15 amino acids. In germline, CDR1 is ENHRY, CDR2 SYGVKD. The CDR3 loop is CAIKGAGSSTDTQYF. CDR3 DNA sequence: TGTGCCATCAAGGGGGCGGGATCTAGCACAGATACGCAGTATTTT.